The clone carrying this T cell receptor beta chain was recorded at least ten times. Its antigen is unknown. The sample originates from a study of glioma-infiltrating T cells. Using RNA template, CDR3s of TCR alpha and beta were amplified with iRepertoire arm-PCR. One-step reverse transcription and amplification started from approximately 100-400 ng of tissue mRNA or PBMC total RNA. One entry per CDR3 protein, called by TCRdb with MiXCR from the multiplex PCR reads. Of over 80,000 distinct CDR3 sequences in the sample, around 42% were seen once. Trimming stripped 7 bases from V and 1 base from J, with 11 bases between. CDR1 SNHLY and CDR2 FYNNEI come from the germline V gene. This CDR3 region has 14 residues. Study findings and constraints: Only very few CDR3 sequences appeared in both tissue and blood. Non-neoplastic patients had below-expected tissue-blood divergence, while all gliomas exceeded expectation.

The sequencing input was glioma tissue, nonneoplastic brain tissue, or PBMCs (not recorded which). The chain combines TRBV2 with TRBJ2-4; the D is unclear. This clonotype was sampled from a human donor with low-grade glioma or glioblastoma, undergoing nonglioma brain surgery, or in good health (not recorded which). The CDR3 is CASKGFSAKNIQYF. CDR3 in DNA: TGTGCCAGCAAGGGATTTTCGGCCAAAAACATTCAGTACTTC. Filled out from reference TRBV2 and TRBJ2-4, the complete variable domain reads EPEVTQTPSHQVTQMGQEVILRCVPISNHLYFYWYRQILGQKVEFLVSFYNNEISEKSEIFDDQFSVERPDGSNFTLKIRSTKLEDSAMYFCASKGFSAKNIQYFGAGTRLSVL.